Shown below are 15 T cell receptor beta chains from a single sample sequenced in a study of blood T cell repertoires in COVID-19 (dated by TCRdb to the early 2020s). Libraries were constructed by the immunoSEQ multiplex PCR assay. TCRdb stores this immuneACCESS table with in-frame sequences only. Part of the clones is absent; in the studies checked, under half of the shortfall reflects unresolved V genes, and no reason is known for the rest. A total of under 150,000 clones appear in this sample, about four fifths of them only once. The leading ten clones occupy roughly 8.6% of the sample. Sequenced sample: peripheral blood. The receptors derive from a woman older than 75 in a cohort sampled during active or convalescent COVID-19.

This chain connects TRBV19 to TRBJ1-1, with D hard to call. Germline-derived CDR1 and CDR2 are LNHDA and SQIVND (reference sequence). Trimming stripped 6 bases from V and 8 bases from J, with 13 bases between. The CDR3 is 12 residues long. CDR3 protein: CASRKPGPEAFF. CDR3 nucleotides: TGTGCCAGTAGAAAGCCGGGTCCCGAAGCTTTCTTT.

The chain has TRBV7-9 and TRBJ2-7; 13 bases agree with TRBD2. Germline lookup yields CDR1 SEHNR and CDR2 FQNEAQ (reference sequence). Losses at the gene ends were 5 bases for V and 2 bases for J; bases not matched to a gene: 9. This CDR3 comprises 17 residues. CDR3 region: CASSQTSGGSSPYEQYF. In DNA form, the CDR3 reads TGTGCCAGCAGCCAGACTAGCGGGGGGTCTTCCCCCTACGAGCAGTACTTC.

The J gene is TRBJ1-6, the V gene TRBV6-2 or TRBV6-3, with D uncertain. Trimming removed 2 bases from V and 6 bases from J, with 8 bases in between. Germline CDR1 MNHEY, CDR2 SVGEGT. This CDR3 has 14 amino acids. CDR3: CASSYGQTNSPLHF. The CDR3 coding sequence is TGTGCCAGCAGTTACGGGCAGACTAATTCACCCCTCCACTTT.

CDR3 bases: TGTGCCAGCAGCTTACGGGTTGCAACTAATGAAAAACTGTTTTTT. It is translated as CASSLRVATNEKLFF. V is TRBV7-9 and J is TRBJ1-4; D not certain. Trimming took off 2 bases at V and 0 bases at J, with 7 bases between the two ends. CDR1 is SEHNR, CDR2 FQNEAQ, per germline (reference sequence). The CDR3 has 15 amino acids.

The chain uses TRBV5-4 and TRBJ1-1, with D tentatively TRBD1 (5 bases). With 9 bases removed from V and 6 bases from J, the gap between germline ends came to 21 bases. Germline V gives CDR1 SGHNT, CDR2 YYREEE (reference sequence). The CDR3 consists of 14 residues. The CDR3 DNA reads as TGTGCCACCCGACCCCAGGTGCCGGGGGCTGAAGCTTTCTTT. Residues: CATRPQVPGAEAFF.

The chain's CDR3 is CASRPAGQPGTEAFF. The CDR3 DNA is TGTGCCAGTAGACCTGCGGGTCAACCGGGGACTGAAGCTTTCTTT. The gene calls are TRBV7-9 and TRBJ1-1; D not resolved. CDR1 and CDR2 from the germline V gene are SEHNR and FQNEAQ (reference sequence). CDR3 length equals 15 residues. V lost 9 bases to trimming and J lost 5 bases, with 22 bases between them.

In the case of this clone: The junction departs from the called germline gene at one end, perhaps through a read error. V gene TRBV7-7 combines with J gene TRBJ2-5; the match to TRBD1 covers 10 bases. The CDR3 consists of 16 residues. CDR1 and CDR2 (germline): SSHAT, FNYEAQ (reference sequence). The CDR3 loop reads CASSLMGTGVVETQYF. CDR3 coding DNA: TGTGCTAGCAGCTTAATGGGGACAGGGGTCGTAGAGACCCAGTACTTC.

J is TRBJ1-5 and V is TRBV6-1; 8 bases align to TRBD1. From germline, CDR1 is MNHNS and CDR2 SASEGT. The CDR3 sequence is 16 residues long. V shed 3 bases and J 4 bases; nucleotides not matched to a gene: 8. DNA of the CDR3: TGTGCCAGCAGTGACCTGGGACAGGTGATGAATCAGCCCCAGCATTTT. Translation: CASSDLGQVMNQPQHF.

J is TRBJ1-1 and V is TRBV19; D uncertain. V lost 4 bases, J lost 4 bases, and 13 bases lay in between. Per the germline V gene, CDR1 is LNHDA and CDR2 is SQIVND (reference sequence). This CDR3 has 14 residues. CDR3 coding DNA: TGTGCCAGTAGTACGGAGGGCGTTCCCACTGAAGCTTTCTTT. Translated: CASSTEGVPTEAFF.

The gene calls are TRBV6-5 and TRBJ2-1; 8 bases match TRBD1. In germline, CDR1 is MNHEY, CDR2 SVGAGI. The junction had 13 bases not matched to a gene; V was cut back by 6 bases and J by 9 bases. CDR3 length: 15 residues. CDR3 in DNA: TGTGCCAGCAGGCCCGAATCAGGGGGCGCGGGTGAGCAGTTCTTC. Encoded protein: CASRPESGGAGEQFF.

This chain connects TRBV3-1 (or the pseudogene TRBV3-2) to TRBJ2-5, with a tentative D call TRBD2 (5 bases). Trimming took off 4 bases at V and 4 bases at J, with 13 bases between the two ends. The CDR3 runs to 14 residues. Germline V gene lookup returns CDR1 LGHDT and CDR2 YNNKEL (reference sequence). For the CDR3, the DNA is TGTGCCAGCAGCCTTACTAGGTCCCCAGAGACCCAGTACTTC. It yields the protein CASSLTRSPETQYF.

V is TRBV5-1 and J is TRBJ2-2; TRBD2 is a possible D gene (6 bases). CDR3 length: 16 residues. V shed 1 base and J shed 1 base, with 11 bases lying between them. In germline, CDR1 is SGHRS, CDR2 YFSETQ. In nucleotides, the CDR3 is TGCGCCAGCAGCTTGACTGGGGACTTGAACACCGGGGAGCTGTTTTTT. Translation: CASSLTGDLNTGELFF.

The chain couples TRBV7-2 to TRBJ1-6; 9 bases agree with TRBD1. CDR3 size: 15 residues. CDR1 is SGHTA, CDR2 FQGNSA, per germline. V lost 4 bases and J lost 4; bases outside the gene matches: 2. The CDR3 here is CASSWGTGYNSPLHF. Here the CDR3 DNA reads TGTGCCAGCAGCTGGGGGACAGGGTATAATTCACCCCTCCACTTT.

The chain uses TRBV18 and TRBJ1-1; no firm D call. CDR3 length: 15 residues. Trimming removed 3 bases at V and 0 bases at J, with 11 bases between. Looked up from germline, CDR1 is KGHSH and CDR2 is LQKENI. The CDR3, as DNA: TGTGCCAGCTCACCGCGGCCAAACCTGAACACTGAAGCTTTCTTT. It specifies CASSPRPNLNTEAFF.

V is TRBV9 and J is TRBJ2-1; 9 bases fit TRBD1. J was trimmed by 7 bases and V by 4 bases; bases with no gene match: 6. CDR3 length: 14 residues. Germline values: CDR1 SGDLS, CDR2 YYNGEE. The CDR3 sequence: CASSQGQGFNEQFF. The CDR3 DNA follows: TGTGCCAGCAGCCAAGGACAGGGGTTTAATGAGCAGTTCTTC. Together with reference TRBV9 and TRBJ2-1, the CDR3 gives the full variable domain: DSGVTQTPKHLITATGQRVTLRCSPRSGDLSVYWYQQSLDQGLQFLIQYYNGEERAKGNILERFSAQQFPDLHSELNLSSLELGDSALYFCASSQGQGFNEQFFGPGTRLTVL.